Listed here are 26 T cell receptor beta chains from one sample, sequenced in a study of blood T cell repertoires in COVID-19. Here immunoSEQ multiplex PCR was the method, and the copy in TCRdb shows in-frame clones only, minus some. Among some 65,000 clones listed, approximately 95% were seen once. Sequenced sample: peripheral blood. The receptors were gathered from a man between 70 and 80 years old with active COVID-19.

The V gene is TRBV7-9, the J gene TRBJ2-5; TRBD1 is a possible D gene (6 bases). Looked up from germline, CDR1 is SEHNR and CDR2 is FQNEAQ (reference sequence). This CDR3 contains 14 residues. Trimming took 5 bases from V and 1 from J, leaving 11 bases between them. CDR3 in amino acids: CASSDWGLQETQYF. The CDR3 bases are TGTGCCAGCAGCGACTGGGGGCTCCAAGAGACCCAGTACTTC.

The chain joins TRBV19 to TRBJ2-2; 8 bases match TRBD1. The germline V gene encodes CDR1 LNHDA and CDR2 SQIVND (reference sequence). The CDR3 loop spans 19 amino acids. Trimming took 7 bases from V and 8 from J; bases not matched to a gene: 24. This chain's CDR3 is CASIKTPSETGEDVGELFF. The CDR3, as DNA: TGTGCCAGTATAAAGACCCCTTCAGAGACAGGGGAAGATGTGGGGGAGCTGTTTTTT.

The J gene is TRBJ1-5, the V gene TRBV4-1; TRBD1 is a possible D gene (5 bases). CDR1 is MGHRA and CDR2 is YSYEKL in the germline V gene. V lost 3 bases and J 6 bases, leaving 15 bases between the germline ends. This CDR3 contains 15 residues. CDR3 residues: CASSHGMQGGQPQHF. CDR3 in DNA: TGCGCCAGCAGCCATGGAATGCAGGGCGGTCAGCCCCAGCATTTT.

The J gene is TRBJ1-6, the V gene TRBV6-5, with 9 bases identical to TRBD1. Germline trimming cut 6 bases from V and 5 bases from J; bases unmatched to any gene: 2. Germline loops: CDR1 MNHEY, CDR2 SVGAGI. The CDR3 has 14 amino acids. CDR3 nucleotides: TGTGCCAGCAGAGGACAGGGGAATAATTCACCCCTCCACTTT. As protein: CASRGQGNNSPLHF.

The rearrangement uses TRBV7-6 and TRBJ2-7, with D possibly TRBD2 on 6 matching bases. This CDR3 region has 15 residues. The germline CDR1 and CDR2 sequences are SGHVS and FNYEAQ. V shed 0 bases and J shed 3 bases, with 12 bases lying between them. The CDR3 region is CASSLAGGTNYEQYF. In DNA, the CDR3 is TGTGCCAGCAGCTTAGCGGGGGGAACCAACTACGAGCAGTACTTC.

In nucleotides, the CDR3 is TGCGCCAGCAGCTCGGGACAGGGATCCAATGAGCAGTTCTTC. It specifies CASSSGQGSNEQFF. This chain joins TRBV5-1 and TRBJ2-1; 9 bases map to TRBD1. Trimming removed 3 bases from V and 6 bases from J; junction bases left unmatched: 4. This CDR3 has 14 residues. Germline V gene sequence: CDR1 SGHRS, CDR2 YFSETQ.

DNA for the CDR3: TGTGCCAGCAGTTCGGGACTAGTGAGGACTTTGACAGATACGCAGTATTTT. Translating it yields CASSSGLVRTLTDTQYF. The rearrangement uses TRBV6-2 or TRBV6-3 and TRBJ2-3; 8 bases are a match to TRBD2. From germline, CDR1 is MNHEY and CDR2 SVGEGT. This CDR3 spans 17 amino acids. V lost 4 bases and J lost 3; bases outside the gene matches: 12.

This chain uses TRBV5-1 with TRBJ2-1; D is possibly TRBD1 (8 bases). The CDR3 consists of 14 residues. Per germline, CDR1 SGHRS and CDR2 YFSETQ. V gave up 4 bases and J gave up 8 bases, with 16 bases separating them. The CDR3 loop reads CASSPTTGGDEQFF. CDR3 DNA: TGCGCCAGCAGCCCCACAACAGGGGGGGATGAGCAGTTCTTC.

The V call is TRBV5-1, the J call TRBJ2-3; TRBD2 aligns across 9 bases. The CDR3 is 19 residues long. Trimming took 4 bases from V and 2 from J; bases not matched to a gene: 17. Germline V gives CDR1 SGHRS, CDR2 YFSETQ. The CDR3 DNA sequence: TGCGCCAGCAGCGCCCAACTGGCGGGGGGGCCCGGAGACACAGATACGCAGTATTTT. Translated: CASSAQLAGGPGDTDTQYF.

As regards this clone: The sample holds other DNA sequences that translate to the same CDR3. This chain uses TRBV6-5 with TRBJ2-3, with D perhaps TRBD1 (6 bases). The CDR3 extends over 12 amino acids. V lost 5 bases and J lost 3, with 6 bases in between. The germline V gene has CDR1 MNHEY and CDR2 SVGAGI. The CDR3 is CASSRGTDTQYF. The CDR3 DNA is TGTGCCAGCAGTAGGGGGACAGATACGCAGTATTTT.

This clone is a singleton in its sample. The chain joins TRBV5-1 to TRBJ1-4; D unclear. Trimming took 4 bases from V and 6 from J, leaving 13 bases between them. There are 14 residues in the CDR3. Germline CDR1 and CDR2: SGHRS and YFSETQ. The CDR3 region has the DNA TGCGCCAGCAGCCTGGGTATAGCGGATGAAAAACTGTTTTTT. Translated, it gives CASSLGIADEKLFF.

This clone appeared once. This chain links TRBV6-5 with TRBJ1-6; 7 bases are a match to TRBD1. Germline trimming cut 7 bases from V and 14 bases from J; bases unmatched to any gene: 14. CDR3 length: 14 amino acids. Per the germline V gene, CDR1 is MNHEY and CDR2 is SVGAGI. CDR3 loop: CASMRTGYNSALHF. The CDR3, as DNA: TGTGCCAGCATGAGGACAGGCTATAATTCGGCCCTCCACTTT.

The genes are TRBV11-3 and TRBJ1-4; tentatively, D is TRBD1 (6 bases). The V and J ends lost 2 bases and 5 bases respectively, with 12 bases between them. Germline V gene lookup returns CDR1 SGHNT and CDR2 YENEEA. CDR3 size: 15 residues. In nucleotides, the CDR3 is TGTGCCAGCAGCTTATCGGGCAGGGGAAATGAAAAACTGTTTTTT. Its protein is CASSLSGRGNEKLFF.

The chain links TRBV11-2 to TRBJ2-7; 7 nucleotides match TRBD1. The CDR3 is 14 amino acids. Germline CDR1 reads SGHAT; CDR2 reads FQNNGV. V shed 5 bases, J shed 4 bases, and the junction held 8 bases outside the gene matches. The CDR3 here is CASSPRQGIYEQYF. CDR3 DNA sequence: TGTGCCAGCAGCCCTCGACAGGGTATATACGAGCAGTACTTC.

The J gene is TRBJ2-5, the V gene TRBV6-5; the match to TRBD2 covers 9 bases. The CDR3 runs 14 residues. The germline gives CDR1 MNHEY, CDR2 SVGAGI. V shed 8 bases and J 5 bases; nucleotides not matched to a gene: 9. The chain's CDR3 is CASGRRGGQETQYF. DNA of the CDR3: TGTGCCAGCGGGAGGCGGGGGGGTCAGGAGACCCAGTACTTC.

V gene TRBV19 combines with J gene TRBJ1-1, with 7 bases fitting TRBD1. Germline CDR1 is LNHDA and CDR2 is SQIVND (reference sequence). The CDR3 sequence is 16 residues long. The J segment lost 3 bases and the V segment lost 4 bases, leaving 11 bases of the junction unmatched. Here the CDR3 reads CASSNPPGQLYTEAFF. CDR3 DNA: TGTGCCAGTAGTAACCCGCCGGGACAGCTCTACACTGAAGCTTTCTTT.

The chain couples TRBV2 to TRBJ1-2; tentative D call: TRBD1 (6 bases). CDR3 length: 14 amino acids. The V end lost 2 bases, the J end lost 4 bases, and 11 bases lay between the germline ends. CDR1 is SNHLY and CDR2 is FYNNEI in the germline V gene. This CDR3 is CASSETGSGYGYTF. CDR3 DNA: TGTGCCAGCAGTGAAACAGGGTCGGGCTATGGCTACACCTTC.

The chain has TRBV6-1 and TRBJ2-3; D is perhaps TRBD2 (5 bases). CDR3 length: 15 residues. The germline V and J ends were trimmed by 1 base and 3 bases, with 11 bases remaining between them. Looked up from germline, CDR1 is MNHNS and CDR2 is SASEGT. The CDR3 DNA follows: TGTGCCAGCAGTGAAGTCGGACTTAAAACAGATACGCAGTATTTT. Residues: CASSEVGLKTDTQYF.

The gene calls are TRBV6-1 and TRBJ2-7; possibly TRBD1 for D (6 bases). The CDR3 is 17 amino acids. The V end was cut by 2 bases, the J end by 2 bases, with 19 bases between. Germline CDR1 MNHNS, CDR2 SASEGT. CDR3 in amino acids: CASSENPGVGGPYEQYV. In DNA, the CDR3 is TGTGCCAGCAGTGAAAATCCAGGTGTAGGGGGTCCCTACGAGCAGTACGTC.

CDR3 coding DNA: TGCAGCGTTGAACCACAGGGGAACACTGAAGCTTTCTTT. Translation: CSVEPQGNTEAFF. This chain joins TRBV29-1 and TRBJ1-1, with a possible D match to TRBD1 (6 bases). V lost 2 bases, J lost 1 base, and 8 bases lay in between. The CDR3 consists of 13 residues. Germline-derived CDR1 and CDR2 are SQVTM and ANQGSEA.

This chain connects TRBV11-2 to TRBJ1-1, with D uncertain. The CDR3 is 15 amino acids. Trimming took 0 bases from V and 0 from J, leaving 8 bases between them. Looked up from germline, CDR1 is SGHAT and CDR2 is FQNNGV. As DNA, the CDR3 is TGTGCCAGCAGCTTAGATGTGGAGTTGAACACTGAAGCTTTCTTT. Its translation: CASSLDVELNTEAFF.

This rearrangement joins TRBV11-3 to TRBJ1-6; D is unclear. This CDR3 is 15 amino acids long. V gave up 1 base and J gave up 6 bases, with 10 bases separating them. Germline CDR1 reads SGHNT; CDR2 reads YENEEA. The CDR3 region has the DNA TGTGCCAGCAGCTTAGGCGGCCCGCTTAATTCACCCCTCCACTTT. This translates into CASSLGGPLNSPLHF. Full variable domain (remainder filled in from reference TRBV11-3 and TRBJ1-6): EAGVVQSPRYKIIEKKQPVAFWCNPISGHNTLYWYLQNLGQGPELLIRYENEEAVDDSQLPKDRFSAERLKGVDSTLKIQPAELGDSAVYLCASSLGGPLNSPLHFGNGTRLTVT.

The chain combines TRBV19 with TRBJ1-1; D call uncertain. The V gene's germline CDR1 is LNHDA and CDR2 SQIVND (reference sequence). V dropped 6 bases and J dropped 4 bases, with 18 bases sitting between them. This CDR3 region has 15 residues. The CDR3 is CASRGGGGVGTEAFF. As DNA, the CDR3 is TGTGCCAGTAGGGGAGGAGGTGGGGTAGGCACTGAAGCTTTCTTT.

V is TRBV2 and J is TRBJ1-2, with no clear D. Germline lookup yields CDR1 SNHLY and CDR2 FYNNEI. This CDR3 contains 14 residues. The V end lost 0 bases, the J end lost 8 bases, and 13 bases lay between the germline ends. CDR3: CASSEAIGLYGYTF. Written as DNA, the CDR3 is TGTGCCAGCAGTGAAGCGATCGGACTCTACGGCTACACCTTC.

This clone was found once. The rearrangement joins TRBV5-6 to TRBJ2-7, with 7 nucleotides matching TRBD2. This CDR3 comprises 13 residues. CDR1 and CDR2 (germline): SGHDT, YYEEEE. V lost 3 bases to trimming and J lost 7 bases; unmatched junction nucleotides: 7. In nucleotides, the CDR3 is TGTGCCAGCAGCTCATGGGAGGGCGGGGAGCAGTACTTC. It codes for CASSSWEGGEQYF.

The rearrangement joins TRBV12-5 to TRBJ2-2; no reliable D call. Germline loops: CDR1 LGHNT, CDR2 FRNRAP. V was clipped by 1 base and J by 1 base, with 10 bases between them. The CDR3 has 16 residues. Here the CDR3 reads CASGLDTNLNTGELFF. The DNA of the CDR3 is TGTGCTAGTGGTTTGGACACTAACCTGAACACCGGGGAGCTGTTTTTT.